Below, 4 T cell receptor beta chains from the same sample are listed, as sequenced in a study of blood T cell repertoires in COVID-19. Generated by immunoSEQ multiplex PCR, the TCRdb table keeps only in-frame clones and is missing some. The sample has some 130,000 clones; about 80% are singletons. Sequenced material: PBMCs or T cells enriched from blood (not recorded which). These receptors were taken from a woman in her fifties or sixties who had recovered from COVID-19.

CDR3 nucleotides: TGTGCCAGCAGGTTCAGGGGTTTTATAAATGAGCAGTTCTTC. Residues: CASRFRGFINEQFF. The chain joins TRBV2 to TRBJ2-1; D is perhaps TRBD1 (6 bases). Trimming left V 6 bases short and J 7 bases short, with 16 bases between. This CDR3 has 14 residues. Germline CDR1 is SNHLY and CDR2 is FYNNEI.

The rearrangement uses TRBV27 and TRBJ1-1; possible D gene TRBD1, 6 bases. This CDR3 has 14 amino acids. CDR1 MNHEY and CDR2 SMNVEV come from the germline V gene (reference sequence). V lost 7 bases and J 1 base, leaving 13 bases between the germline ends. CDR3 DNA sequence: TGTGCCAGCAAGCCGGGACACGCGAACACTGAAGCTTTCTTT. It yields the protein CASKPGHANTEAFF.

This clone occurred a few times. J is TRBJ1-1 and V is TRBV10-3; D possibly corresponds to TRBD1 (5 bases). Looked up from germline, CDR1 is ENHRY and CDR2 is SYGVKD. The CDR3 contains 14 residues. Between the trimmed V and J ends, which lost 1 base and 5 bases, there was a span of 11 bases. The CDR3 bases are TGTGCCATCAGTGAGTTAGTTGACAGTACTGAAGCTTTCTTT. Translating it yields CAISELVDSTEAFF.

J is TRBJ2-5 and V is TRBV19; perhaps TRBD2 as D (5 bases). Trimming left V 4 bases short and J 1 base short, with 10 bases between. The germline V gene has CDR1 LNHDA and CDR2 SQIVND (reference sequence). The CDR3 length is 14 residues. The CDR3 protein is CASSRGPGQETQYF. The CDR3 DNA reads TGTGCCAGTAGTAGAGGGCCGGGCCAAGAGACCCAGTACTTC. Full variable domain (rest looked up from reference TRBV19 and TRBJ2-5): DGGITQSPKYLFRKEGQNVTLSCEQNLNHDAMYWYRQDPGQGLRLIYYSQIVNDFQKGDIAEGYSVSREKKESFPLTVTSAQKNPTAFYLCASSRGPGQETQYFGPGTRLLVL.